This T cell receptor (beta chain) emerged from a study of cytomegalovirus exposure and HLA in healthy donors. Overall study results and limits: The study flagged about 150 TCR beta chains as cytomegalovirus-associated.

This clone was detected a few times. Its antigen remains unknown. With 0 bases removed from V and 5 bases from J, the gap between germline ends came to 18 bases. CDR1 and CDR2 (germline): SGHRS, YFSETQ. The CDR3 consists of 16 residues. The PCR had 60 Vbeta and 13 Jbeta primers. Profiled with immunoSEQ multiplex PCR; TCRdb holds only in-frame clones, not every one. This sample has approximately 110,000 clones, with 69% found just once. The sequence was obtained from a woman in her 70s in good health and CMV-seropositive. Material: PBMCs. This rearrangement joins TRBV5-1 to TRBJ2-7, with TRBD2 as a possible D gene (6 bases). CDR3 sequence: CASSLAGVGPGDEQYF. DNA for the CDR3: TGCGCCAGCAGCTTGGCGGGGGTGGGCCCCGGGGACGAGCAGTACTTC.